The 6 T cell receptor beta chains below come from one sample, sequenced in a study of Graves' ophthalmopathy and Graves' hyperthyroidism (dated by TCRdb to 2017 to 2018). Sequencing relied on an Illumina HiSeq 2000. For repertoire sequencing, TCR beta CDR3 regions were amplified from RNA transcripts. HTBI primers and the Qiagen OneStep RT-PCR kit were used in a first-round RT-PCR, which was followed by a second-round multiplex PCR, size selection and purification. TCRdb cleaned the public reads at Q25 with fastp, built clones with MiXCR and kept in-frame beta chains. A single entry per CDR3 protein holds the most common genes and DNA from its merged rows. The sample table records fewer than 250,000 distinct CDR3 sequences; about 32% of these occur just once. The top ten clonotypes cover approximately 9.1% of the sample. The sample consisted of peripheral blood. The receptors derive from a man aged 45-65 years with Graves' ophthalmopathy. Donor details come from another sample of the same person, matched by shared clones.

This clonotype was observed many times. The chain links TRBV6-1 to TRBJ2-2; weak D call: TRBD1 (6 bases). This CDR3 has 18 amino acids. The V end was cut by 4 bases, the J end by 4 bases, with 22 bases between. CDR1 and CDR2 from the germline V gene are MNHNS and SASEGT. CDR3 nucleotide sequence: TGTGCCAGCAGTGTCGCCGGGACAAGGAAGCGGAGCACCGGGGAGCTGTTTTTT. It translates to CASSVAGTRKRSTGELFF.

This clonotype occurred many times. The V and J genes are TRBV11-2 and TRBJ2-2; maybe TRBD1 (6 bases). The germline gives CDR1 SGHAT, CDR2 FQNNGV. V was clipped by 3 bases and J by 2 bases, with 10 bases between them. CDR3 length equals 15 residues. The CDR3 protein is CASSFRDTNTGELFF. The CDR3 DNA reads TGTGCCAGCAGCTTTCGGGACACTAACACCGGGGAGCTGTTTTTT.

This clonotype was observed at least ten times. The chain couples TRBV4-2 to TRBJ1-3; TRBD1 agrees at 7 bases. This CDR3 has 18 residues. Germline V gene sequence: CDR1 LGHNA, CDR2 YNFKEQ. The junction had 10 bases not matched to a gene; V was cut back by 1 base and J by 1 base. CDR3 loop: CASSQGGTAGWSGNTIYF. The DNA for the CDR3 is TGTGCCAGCAGCCAAGGAGGGACAGCTGGTTGGTCTGGAAACACCATATATTTT.

This clonotype was recorded at least ten times. This rearrangement joins TRBV28 to TRBJ2-5; 9 nucleotides match TRBD1. The J segment lost 5 bases and the V segment lost 5 bases, leaving 12 bases of the junction unmatched. Germline CDR1 and CDR2: MDHEN and SYDVKM. CDR3 size: 16 residues. The CDR3 reads CASSTRTGEILETQYF. Here the CDR3 DNA reads TGTGCCAGCAGTACCCGGACAGGGGAGATACTTGAGACCCAGTACTTC.

This clonotype was counted at least ten times. The genes are TRBV27 and TRBJ1-5; D unclear. Germline loops: CDR1 MNHEY, CDR2 SMNVEV (reference sequence). This CDR3 has 14 amino acids. Trimming took off 0 bases at V and 1 base at J, with 4 bases between the two ends. CDR3 in amino acids: CASSLSVSNQPQHF. Here the CDR3 DNA reads TGTGCCAGCAGTTTATCGGTGAGCAATCAGCCCCAGCATTTT.

This chain joins TRBV7-8 and TRBJ2-7, with 7 bases that match TRBD1. The germline gives CDR1 SGHVS, CDR2 FQNEAQ. This CDR3 has 14 residues. Trimming cost V 0 bases and J 4 bases; bases outside gene matches: 3. The CDR3: CASSLATGIYEQYF. The CDR3 DNA sequence: TGTGCCAGCAGCTTAGCGACAGGGATATACGAGCAGTACTTC.